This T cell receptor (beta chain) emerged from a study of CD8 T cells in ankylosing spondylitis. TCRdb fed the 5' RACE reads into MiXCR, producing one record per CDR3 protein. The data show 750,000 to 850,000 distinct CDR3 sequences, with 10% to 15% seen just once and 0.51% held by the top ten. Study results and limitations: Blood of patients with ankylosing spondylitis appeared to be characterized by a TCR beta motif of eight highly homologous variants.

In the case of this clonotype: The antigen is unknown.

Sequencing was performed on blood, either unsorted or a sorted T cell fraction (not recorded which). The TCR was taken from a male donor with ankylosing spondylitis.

This chain's CDR3 is CASRGVHWDTGELFF. DNA for the CDR3: TGTGCCAGCAGGGGGGTCCACTGGGACACCGGGGAGCTGTTTTTT. The chain carries TRBV7-2 and TRBJ2-2; D tentatively reads TRBD1 or TRBD2 (5 bases each). V was trimmed by 6 bases and J by 3 bases, leaving 14 bases between them. This CDR3 comprises 15 residues. Germline values: CDR1 SGHTA, CDR2 FQGNSA.